Each of the 10 T cell receptor beta chains below was sequenced from the same sample in a study of CD8 T cells in Susac syndrome. After extraction with the RNeasy kit, about 0.5 to 1 ug of the RNA was reverse transcribed using random hexamers. TCRdb reprocessed the immunoSEQ multiplex PCR reads with MiXCR, giving one entry per CDR3 protein. The table shows nearly 70,000 distinct CDR3 sequences, with 85% to 95% occurring only once. Sequenced material: CD8+ T cells from PBMCs. The receptors come from a human donor in good health.

The chain recombines TRBV9 with TRBJ2-3; possibly TRBD1 for D (6 bases). Trimming stripped 10 bases from V and 4 bases from J, with 10 bases between. CDR1 SGDLS and CDR2 YYNGEE come from the germline V gene. The CDR3 is made up of 11 amino acids. CDR3 loop: CASQGSDTQYF. The CDR3 DNA is TGTGCCTCTCAGGGGTCAGATACGCAGTATTTT.

V is TRBV27 and J is TRBJ2-7; TRBD1 agrees at 9 bases. The CDR3 consists of 14 residues. CDR1 is MNHEY, CDR2 SMNVEV, per germline (reference sequence). V was clipped by 6 bases and J by 7 bases; unmatched bases: 10. The CDR3: CASSPTGGSLEQYF. DNA of the CDR3: TGTGCCAGCAGCCCCACAGGGGGCTCCCTTGAGCAGTACTTC.

The V and J genes are TRBV29-1 and TRBJ1-2, with D possibly matching TRBD1 (5 bases). V was trimmed by 4 bases and J by 2 bases, leaving 8 bases between them. The CDR3 spans 12 residues. Germline V gene data show CDR1 as SQVTM and CDR2 as ANQGSEA. CDR3: CSVGGDNYGYTF. CDR3 nucleotides: TGCAGCGTTGGAGGGGACAACTATGGCTACACCTTC.

This clonotype was recorded only once. This rearrangement joins TRBV12-3 or TRBV12-4 to TRBJ2-2, with a possible D match to TRBD1 (6 bases). V was trimmed by 1 base and J by 4 bases, leaving 10 bases between them. This CDR3 has 15 amino acids. The CDR3 here is CASSLEQGATGELFF. In DNA form, the CDR3 reads TGTGCCAGCAGTTTAGAACAGGGTGCCACCGGGGAGCTGTTTTTT.

CDR3 region: CASSFGTDYGYTF. In DNA form, the CDR3 reads TGTGCCAGCAGTTTCGGGACAGACTATGGCTACACCTTC. The chain carries TRBV12-3 or TRBV12-4 and TRBJ1-2; 7 nucleotides match TRBD1. CDR3 length equals 13 residues. V dropped 3 bases and J dropped 3; count of bases not matched to a gene: 1.

This sequence joins TRBV5-1 and TRBJ1-4; no firm D call. V lost 4 bases and J 2 bases, leaving 15 bases between the germline ends. This CDR3 is 16 amino acids long. Germline CDR1 is SGHRS and CDR2 is YFSETQ. CDR3 region: CASSLDSTYTNEKLFF. CDR3 DNA: TGCGCCAGCAGCCTAGACTCGACATACACTAATGAAAAACTGTTTTTT.

The V call is TRBV3-1, the J call TRBJ2-7, with D possibly matching TRBD1 (6 bases). Per germline, CDR1 LGHDT and CDR2 YNNKEL (reference sequence). The CDR3 length is 17 residues. The V and J ends lost 5 bases and 0 bases respectively, with 20 bases between them. This chain's CDR3 is CASSEGIQGVRSYEQYF. CDR3 sequence (DNA): TGTGCCAGCAGCGAGGGAATACAGGGCGTCCGCTCCTACGAGCAGTACTTC.

The chain combines TRBV10-3 with TRBJ1-1; no definite D call. CDR1 and CDR2 (germline): ENHRY, SYGVKD. The V and J ends lost 7 bases and 5 bases respectively, with 14 bases between them. The CDR3 is 13 amino acids. CDR3 coding DNA: TGTGCCATCACCGAACCGGGGAGGACTGAAGCTTTCTTT. Encoded protein: CAITEPGRTEAFF.

The chain joins TRBV20-1 to TRBJ1-5; a possible D gene is TRBD1 (5 bases). The CDR3 is 15 residues long. Germline assignment: CDR1 DFQATT and CDR2 SNEGSKA (reference sequence). The V gene lost 6 bases and the J gene lost 7 bases, with 22 bases spanning the gap. CDR3 sequence: CSAPEVGVVEQPQHF. The CDR3, as DNA: TGCAGTGCCCCGGAAGTAGGGGTGGTAGAGCAGCCCCAGCATTTT.

Here the CDR3 reads CASSPPGQYYEQYF. CDR3 DNA: TGTGCCAGCAGCCCCCCGGGACAGTACTACGAGCAGTACTTC. The chain recombines TRBV6-6 with TRBJ2-7; 7 bases line up with TRBD1. Germline V CDR1 and CDR2: MNHNY, SVGAGI (reference sequence). V dropped 6 bases and J dropped 3; count of bases not matched to a gene: 8. The CDR3 length is 14 residues.